One sample yielded the 2 T cell receptor beta chains listed below, sequenced in a study of T cell repertoires in cytomegalovirus infection. TCRdb itself ran the reads through MiXCR, one entry per CDR3 protein. The repertoire holds 800,000 to 950,000 distinct CDR3 sequences, with approximately 30% as singletons. These receptors lack a known antigen. The sample in question was cultured CD8+ T cells from PBMCs, obtained from culture after CMV antigen stimulation. Receptors originate from a human donor in good health (CMV status not recorded). Some clones in this sample may be carry-over from other donors' samples.

For this clonotype: A much more abundant neighbour one base away suggests this may be a read error. The V gene is TRBV6-5, the J gene TRBJ1-1, with unresolved D. The ends were cut back, 5 bases at V and 4 bases at J, with 17 bases in the middle. CDR1 is MNHEY and CDR2 is SVGAGI in the germline V gene. The CDR3 length is 15 residues. CDR3 coding DNA: TGTGCCAGCAGTGCCGTCCCGGGGTCGGGCACTGAAGCTTTCTTT. Translating gives CASSAVPGSGTEAFF.

This clonotype has a handful of counts. The rearrangement joins TRBV27 to TRBJ2-1, with 12 nucleotides matching TRBD2. The V segment lost 4 bases and the J segment 5 bases; nucleotides outside the gene matches: 9. The germline V gene encodes CDR1 MNHEY and CDR2 SMNVEV (reference sequence). The CDR3 length is 17 residues. CDR3 region: CASSSIRTSGKNNEQFF. The CDR3 nucleotides read TGTGCCAGCAGTTCCATCAGGACTAGCGGGAAAAACAATGAGCAGTTCTTC.